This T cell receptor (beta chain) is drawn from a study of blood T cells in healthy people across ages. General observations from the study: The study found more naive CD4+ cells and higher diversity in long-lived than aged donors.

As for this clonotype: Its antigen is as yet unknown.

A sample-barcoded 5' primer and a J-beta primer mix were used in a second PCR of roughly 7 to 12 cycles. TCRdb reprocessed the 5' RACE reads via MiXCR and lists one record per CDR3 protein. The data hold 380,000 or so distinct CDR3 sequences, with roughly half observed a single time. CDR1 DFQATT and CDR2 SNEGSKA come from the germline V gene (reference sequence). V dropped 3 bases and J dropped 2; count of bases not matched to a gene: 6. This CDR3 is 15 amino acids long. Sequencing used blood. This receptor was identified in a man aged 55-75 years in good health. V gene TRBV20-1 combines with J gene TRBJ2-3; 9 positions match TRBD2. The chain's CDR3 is CSARKGLASTDTQYF. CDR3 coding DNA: TGCAGTGCTAGGAAGGGACTAGCCTCCACAGATACGCAGTATTTT.